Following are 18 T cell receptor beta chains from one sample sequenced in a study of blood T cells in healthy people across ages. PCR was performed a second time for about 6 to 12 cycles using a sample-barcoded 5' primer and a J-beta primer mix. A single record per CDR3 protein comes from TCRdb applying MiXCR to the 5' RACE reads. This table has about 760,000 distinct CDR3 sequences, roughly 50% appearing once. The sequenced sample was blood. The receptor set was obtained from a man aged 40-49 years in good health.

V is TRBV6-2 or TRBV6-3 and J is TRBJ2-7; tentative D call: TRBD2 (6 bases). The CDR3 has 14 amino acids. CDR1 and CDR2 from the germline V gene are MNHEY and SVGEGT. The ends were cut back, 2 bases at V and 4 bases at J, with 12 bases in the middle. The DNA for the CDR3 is TGTGCCAGCAGTTACGAGACTAGATTGTACGAGCAGTACTTC. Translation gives CASSYETRLYEQYF.

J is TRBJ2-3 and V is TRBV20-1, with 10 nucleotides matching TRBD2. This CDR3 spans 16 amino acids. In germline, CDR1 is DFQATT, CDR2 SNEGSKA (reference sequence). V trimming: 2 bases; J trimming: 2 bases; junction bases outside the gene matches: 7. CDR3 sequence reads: CSARLASGGITDTQYF. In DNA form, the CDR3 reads TGCAGTGCTAGATTAGCTAGCGGGGGAATCACAGATACGCAGTATTTT.

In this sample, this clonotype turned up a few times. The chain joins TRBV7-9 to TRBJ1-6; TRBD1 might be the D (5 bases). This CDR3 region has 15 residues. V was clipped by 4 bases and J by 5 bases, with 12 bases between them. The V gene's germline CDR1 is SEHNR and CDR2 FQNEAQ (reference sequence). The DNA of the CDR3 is TGTGCCAGCAGCTCCCCCGACAGAAATAATTCACCCCTCCACTTT. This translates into CASSSPDRNNSPLHF.

The CDR3 loop is CASSYSENTEAFF. CDR3 DNA sequence: TGTGCCAGCAGTTACTCGGAGAACACTGAAGCTTTCTTT. This chain links TRBV6-6 with TRBJ1-1; D unclear. This CDR3 has 13 residues. Trimming removed 0 bases at V and 1 base at J, with 3 bases between. Germline V gene data show CDR1 as MNHNY and CDR2 as SVGAGI (reference sequence).

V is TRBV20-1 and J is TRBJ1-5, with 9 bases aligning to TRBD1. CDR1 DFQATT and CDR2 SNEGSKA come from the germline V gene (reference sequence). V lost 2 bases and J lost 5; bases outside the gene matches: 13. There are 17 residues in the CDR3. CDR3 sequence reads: CSARTPGTGRNHQPQHF. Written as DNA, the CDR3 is TGCAGTGCTAGAACCCCCGGGACAGGGAGGAATCATCAGCCCCAGCATTTT.

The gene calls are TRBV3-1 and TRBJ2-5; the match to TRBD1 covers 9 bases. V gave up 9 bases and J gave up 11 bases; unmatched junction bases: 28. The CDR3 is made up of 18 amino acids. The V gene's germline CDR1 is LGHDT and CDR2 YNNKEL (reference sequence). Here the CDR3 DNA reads TGTGCCAGATTAAACACGGGACAGGGCATAATCATAGGGAATGAGCAGTACTTC. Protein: CARLNTGQGIIIGNEQYF.

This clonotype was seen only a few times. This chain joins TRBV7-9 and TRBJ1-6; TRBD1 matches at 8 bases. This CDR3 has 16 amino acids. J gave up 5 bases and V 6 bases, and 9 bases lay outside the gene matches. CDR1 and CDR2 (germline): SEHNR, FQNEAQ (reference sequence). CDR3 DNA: TGTGCCAGCAGGGCCGGGCAGGGGGCGAATAATTCACCCCTCCACTTT. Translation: CASRAGQGANNSPLHF.

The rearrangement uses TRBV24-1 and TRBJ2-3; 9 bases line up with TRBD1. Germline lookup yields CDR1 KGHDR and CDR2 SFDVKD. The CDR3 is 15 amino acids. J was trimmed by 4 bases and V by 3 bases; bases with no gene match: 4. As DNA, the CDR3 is TGTGCCACCAGTGATCGGACAGGGGTGGCAGATACGCAGTATTTT. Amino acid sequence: CATSDRTGVADTQYF.

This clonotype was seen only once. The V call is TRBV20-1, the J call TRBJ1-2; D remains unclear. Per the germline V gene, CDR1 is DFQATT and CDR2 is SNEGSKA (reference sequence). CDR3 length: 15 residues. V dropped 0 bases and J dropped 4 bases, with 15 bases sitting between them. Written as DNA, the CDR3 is TGCAGTGCTAGAGATTCCGGGGATCCGCTCTATGGCTACACCTTC. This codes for CSARDSGDPLYGYTF.

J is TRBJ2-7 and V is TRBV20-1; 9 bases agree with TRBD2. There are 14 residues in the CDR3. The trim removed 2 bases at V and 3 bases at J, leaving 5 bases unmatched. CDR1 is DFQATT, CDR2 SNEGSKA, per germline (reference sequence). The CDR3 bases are TGCAGTGCTAGAAAGCGGGGGGAAGACTACGAGCAGTACTTC. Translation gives CSARKRGEDYEQYF.

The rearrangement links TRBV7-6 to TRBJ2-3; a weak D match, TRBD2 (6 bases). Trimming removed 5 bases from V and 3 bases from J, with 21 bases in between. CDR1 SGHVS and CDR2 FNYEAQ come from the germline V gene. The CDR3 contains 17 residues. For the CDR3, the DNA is TGTGCCAGCAGCACTACGGTGGGAGGTTTGCGGACAGATACGCAGTATTTT. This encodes CASSTTVGGLRTDTQYF.

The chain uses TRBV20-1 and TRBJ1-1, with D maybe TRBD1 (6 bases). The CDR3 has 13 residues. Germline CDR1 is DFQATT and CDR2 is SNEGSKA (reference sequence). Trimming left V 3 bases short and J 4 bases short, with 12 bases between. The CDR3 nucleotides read TGCAGTGCTAGTACCAGGGGTGGCACTGAAGCTTTCTTT. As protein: CSASTRGGTEAFF.

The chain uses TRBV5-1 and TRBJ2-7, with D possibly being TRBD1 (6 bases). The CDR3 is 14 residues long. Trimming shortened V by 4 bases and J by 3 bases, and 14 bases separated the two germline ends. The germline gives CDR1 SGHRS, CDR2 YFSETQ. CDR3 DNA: TGCGCCAGCAGCGCCGGACAGCGATTCTACGAGCAGTACTTC. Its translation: CASSAGQRFYEQYF.

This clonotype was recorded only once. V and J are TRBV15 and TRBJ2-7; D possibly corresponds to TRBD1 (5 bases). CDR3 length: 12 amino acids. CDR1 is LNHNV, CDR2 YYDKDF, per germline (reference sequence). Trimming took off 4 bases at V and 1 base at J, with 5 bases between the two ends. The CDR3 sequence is CATSKGSYEQYF. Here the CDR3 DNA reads TGTGCCACCAGCAAGGGGTCCTACGAGCAGTACTTC.

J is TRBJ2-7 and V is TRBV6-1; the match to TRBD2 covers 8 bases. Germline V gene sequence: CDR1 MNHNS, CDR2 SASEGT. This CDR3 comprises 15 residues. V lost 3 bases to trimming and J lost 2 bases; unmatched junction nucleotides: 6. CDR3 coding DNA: TGTGCCAGCAGTGACTTTGGACTAGCTGCCTACGAGCAGTACTTC. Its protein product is CASSDFGLAAYEQYF.

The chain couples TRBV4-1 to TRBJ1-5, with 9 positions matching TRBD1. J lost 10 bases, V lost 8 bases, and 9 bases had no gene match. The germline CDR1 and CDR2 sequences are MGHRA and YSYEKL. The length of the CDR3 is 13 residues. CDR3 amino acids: CASGGDRVEPQHF. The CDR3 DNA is TGCGCCAGCGGAGGGGACAGGGTCGAACCCCAGCATTTT.

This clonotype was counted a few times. In DNA, the CDR3 is TGTGCCAGCAGTCCCCTGGTCGTCGCAGATACGCAGTATTTT. Encoded protein: CASSPLVVADTQYF. V is TRBV28 and J is TRBJ2-3; D is uncertain. V gave up 5 bases and J gave up 4 bases, with 13 bases separating them. Germline CDR1 is MDHEN and CDR2 is SYDVKM. The CDR3 spans 14 residues.

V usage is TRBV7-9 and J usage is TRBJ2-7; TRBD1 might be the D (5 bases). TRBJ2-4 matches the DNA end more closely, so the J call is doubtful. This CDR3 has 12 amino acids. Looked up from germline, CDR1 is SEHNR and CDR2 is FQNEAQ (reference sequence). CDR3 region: CASLGVSGIQYF. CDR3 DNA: TGTGCCAGCTTAGGGGTATCCGGCATTCAGTACTTC.